A single sample gave rise to the 8 T cell receptor beta chains below, sequenced in a study of identical twins. TCRdb used MiXCR to reprocess the 5' RACE reads, holding one entry per CDR3 protein. This table holds 1.5 million or so distinct CDR3 sequences, less than 40% found once. Sequenced sample: cord blood. Receptor source: a newborn girl in good health.

The chain couples TRBV20-1 to TRBJ2-1, with 7 nucleotides matching TRBD2. Germline lookup yields CDR1 DFQATT and CDR2 SNEGSKA (reference sequence). Trimming at V came to 4 bases and at J to 4 bases, leaving 7 bases not matched to a gene. The CDR3 totals 14 residues. CDR3 nucleotide sequence: TGCAGTGCTATTCGTAGCGGGCCGTACAATGAGCAGTTCTTC. It yields the protein CSAIRSGPYNEQFF.

This clonotype showed up just once. The rearrangement uses TRBV20-1 and TRBJ2-7, with 7 bases fitting TRBD2. Per germline, CDR1 DFQATT and CDR2 SNEGSKA (reference sequence). V gave up 3 bases and J gave up 6 bases; unmatched junction bases: 11. CDR3 length: 14 residues. The CDR3 nucleotides read TGCAGTGCTAGGGCCGGACTAGTCGAGCTCGAGCAGTACTTC. This translates into CSARAGLVELEQYF.

This clonotype was counted only a few times. This chain links TRBV20-1 with TRBJ2-7; 8 bases map to TRBD2. With 6 bases clipped from V and 4 bases from J, the junction kept 11 bases outside the gene matches. Germline assignment: CDR1 DFQATT and CDR2 SNEGSKA (reference sequence). The CDR3 has 14 residues. The CDR3: CSASFGGAVYEQYF. Here the CDR3 DNA reads TGCAGTGCCTCATTCGGGGGGGCAGTGTACGAGCAGTACTTC.

This clonotype was found a few times. The V gene is TRBV29-1, the J gene TRBJ1-2, with a tentative D call TRBD1 (5 bases). From germline, CDR1 is SQVTM and CDR2 ANQGSEA. The CDR3 is 14 amino acids. Trimming removed 6 bases from V and 4 bases from J, with 18 bases in between. As DNA, the CDR3 is TGCAGCGTGGAGCGTCTCAGGGATAGCTATGGCTACACCTTC. This sequence encodes CSVERLRDSYGYTF.

The chain couples TRBV28 to TRBJ1-4, with TRBD1 matching over 9 bases. CDR1 is MDHEN and CDR2 is SYDVKM in the germline V gene. This CDR3 contains 14 residues. V was clipped by 6 bases and J by 10 bases; unmatched bases: 9. CDR3 protein: CASRQQGASGKLFF. The CDR3 bases are TGTGCCAGCAGACAACAGGGGGCTTCAGGAAAACTGTTTTTT.

This clonotype has at least ten counts. The V and J genes are TRBV29-1 and TRBJ2-3; possibly TRBD1 for D (5 bases). The CDR3 extends over 11 amino acids. Germline V gene lookup returns CDR1 SQVTM and CDR2 ANQGSEA. V was clipped by 7 bases and J by 2 bases, with 7 bases between them. For the CDR3, the DNA is TGCAGCGGGGGCCCCACAGATACGCAGTATTTT. It codes for CSGGPTDTQYF.

This sequence joins TRBV5-6 and TRBJ2-7; a weak D match, TRBD1 (5 bases). The J call is uncertain, as TRBJ2-4 better fits the DNA end. The CDR3 runs 16 residues. Germline V gene data show CDR1 as SGHDT and CDR2 as YYEEEE. The CDR3 spells CASSLGGPGRGNIQYF. In DNA form, the CDR3 reads TGTGCCAGCAGCTTGGGTGGCCCAGGGCGTGGAAACATTCAGTACTTC.

CDR3 amino acids: CSTRGSNSPLHF. The CDR3 region has the DNA TGCAGCACCAGGGGAAGTAATTCACCCCTCCACTTT. This chain links TRBV20-1 with TRBJ1-6; the D gene is possibly TRBD1 (6 bases). This CDR3 is 12 amino acids long. Germline values: CDR1 DFQATT, CDR2 SNEGSKA (reference sequence).